The rows below give T cell receptor beta chains drawn from one sample of a study of T cells in localized non-small cell lung cancer. Sequencing used immunoSEQ multiplex PCR; TCRdb keeps in-frame clones, though not all of them. This table holds 43,000 or so clones, 91% found once. This specimen consisted of PBMCs, obtained before any cancer treatment. These receptors all come from a woman aged 40-75 years with stage II lung adenocarcinoma. Each CDR3 is given with its conserved first and last residue. A D gene is named only where the DNA matches it firmly. Some rows have no size entry. The others give once, few or many, or a class for an expanded clone.

d_call,j_call,v_call,clone_size,cdr3_nt,cdr3_aa
.,TRBJ2-3,TRBV5-1,.,TGCGCCAGCAAGGCAAGCGGTGGTTGGTTGGATACGCAGTATTTT,CASKASGGWLDTQYF
TRBD2,TRBJ2-1,TRBV7-7,.,TGTGCCAGCAGCTTACGGGAGGCGATCTACAATGAGCAGTTCTTC,CASSLREAIYNEQFF
TRBD2,TRBJ2-3,TRBV18,.,TGTGCCAGCTCACCCGCCCTCTGGGGGGGAGAGTCAGATACGCAGTATTTT,CASSPALWGGESDTQYF
TRBD2,TRBJ2-3,TRBV28,.,TGTGCCAGCAGTTTCACGGCGGGAGACTCAGATACGCAGTATTTT,CASSFTAGDSDTQYF
.,TRBJ1-5,TRBV19,.,TGTGCCAGTAGTAGTTCGTCCAGTATGTTCCAGCCCCAGCATTTT,CASSSSSSMFQPQHF
.,TRBJ2-7,TRBV5-1,.,TGCGCCAGCAGCTTTCCCGGGGGCGAGCAGTACTTC,CASSFPGGEQYF
.,TRBJ1-2,TRBV6-5,few,TGTGCCAGCAGTTACGGCAGCTATGGCTACACCTTC,CASSYGSYGYTF
.,TRBJ1-1,TRBV2,.,TGTGCCAGGGGACCTTCGGGGACTGAAGCTTTCTTT,CARGPSGTEAFF
TRBD2,TRBJ2-1,TRBV7-9,.,TGTGCCAGCAGCTTAGGGACGGGACTAGCGGGGTATGAGCAGTTCTTC,CASSLGTGLAGYEQFF
.,TRBJ1-1,TRBV5-1,.,TGCGCCAGCAGCCCCCCGAGTACAGGATACACTGAAGCTTTCTTT,CASSPPSTGYTEAFF
.,TRBJ2-2,TRBV9,.,TGTGCCAGCAGTCGACCGAACACCGGGGAGCTGTTTTTT,CASSRPNTGELFF
.,TRBJ1-2,TRBV28,.,TGTGCCAGCAGTTTAGGGGGGGCTACTGGAGGCTACACCTTC,CASSLGGATGGYTF
TRBD1,TRBJ1-1,TRBV11-2,.,TGTGCCAGCAGCTTAGATTCCTCGGGGACAGGGGGACTTATGAACACTGAAGCTTTCTTT,CASSLDSSGTGGLMNTEAFF
TRBD1,TRBJ1-4,TRBV19,.,TGTGCCAGTAGTATCGACAGGGGGGTTGAAAAACTGTTTTTT,CASSIDRGVEKLFF
.,TRBJ1-3,TRBV6-5,.,TGTGCCAGCAGTTACAAGGCATTCTCTGGAAACACCATATATTTT,CASSYKAFSGNTIYF
.,TRBJ1-1,TRBV11-2,.,TGTGCCAGCACCCTTCGCTGGAACACTGAAGCTTTCTTT,CASTLRWNTEAFF
.,TRBJ1-3,TRBV5-4,.,TGTGCCAGCAGCTTGGATACAGGCTCTGGAAACACCATATATTTT,CASSLDTGSGNTIYF
.,TRBJ2-7,TRBV5-1,.,TGCGCCAGCAGCTTGGGACCCCACTCCTACGAGCAGTACTTC,CASSLGPHSYEQYF
TRBD1,TRBJ2-5,TRBV5-1,.,TGCGCCAGCAGCTTCTGGACAGGGGGCGACCCAGAGACCCAGTACTTC,CASSFWTGGDPETQYF
.,TRBJ1-1,TRBV29-1,.,TGCAGCGTTACACGGGGTTATGAAGCTTTCTTT,CSVTRGYEAFF
TRBD1,TRBJ1-2,TRBV6-5,.,TGTGCCAGCAGTTTTGAACAGGGGGGATATGGCTACACCTTC,CASSFEQGGYGYTF
TRBD2,TRBJ2-7,TRBV15,.,TGTGCCACCAGCAGGACTAGCCTTAGCTCCTACGAGCAGTACTTC,CATSRTSLSSYEQYF
TRBD1,TRBJ1-2,TRBV7-9,.,TGTGCCAGCAGCCGGGACAGCCTTCTCGGCTATGGCTACACCTTC,CASSRDSLLGYGYTF
TRBD1,TRBJ1-2,TRBV5-6,.,TGTGCCAGCAGCCGGGACAGGGTATATGGCTACACCTTC,CASSRDRVYGYTF
TRBD2,TRBJ2-3,TRBV19,.,TGTGCCAGTAGTGCCCCCAGAGCGGGATTCACAGATACGCAGTATTTT,CASSAPRAGFTDTQYF
.,TRBJ1-2,TRBV6-4,.,TGTGCCAGCAGTGACTGGCCGGGTGGCGGCTACACCTTC,CASSDWPGGGYTF
.,TRBJ2-1,TRBV4-2,.,TGTGCCAGCAGCCACCGGGTGAGCTCCTACAATGAGCAGTTCTTC,CASSHRVSSYNEQFF
.,TRBJ2-2,TRBV18,.,TGTGCCAGCTCCCCGAACCCAGGGACTCTCACCGGGGAGCTGTTTTTT,CASSPNPGTLTGELFF
.,TRBJ2-5,TRBV11-2,.,TGTGCCAGCAGCTTCGTAGGGTCCGGGGGGCCAGAGACCCAGTACTTC,CASSFVGSGGPETQYF
.,TRBJ1-4,TRBV13,.,TGTGCCAGCAGCTCTGCTCTGGACAGCGGCAATGAAAAACTGTTTTTT,CASSSALDSGNEKLFF
TRBD1,TRBJ1-2,TRBV7-3,.,TGTGCCAGCAGCGGCCGGACAGGGAACGGCTACACCTTC,CASSGRTGNGYTF
.,TRBJ2-7,TRBV6-5,.,TGTGCCAGCAGTTACACCCTACAGAGGGCACGCGAGCAGTACTTC,CASSYTLQRAREQYF
.,TRBJ2-3,TRBV5-5,.,TGTGCCAGCAGCTTGGAGGGCACAGATACGCAGTATTTT,CASSLEGTDTQYF
.,TRBJ2-6,TRBV2,.,TGTGCCAGCACCAAGGGAGTTTTAGGGGCCAACGTCCTGACTTTC,CASTKGVLGANVLTF
TRBD2,TRBJ2-1,TRBV6-1,.,TGTGCCAGCAGCGGGACTAGCGGGAGAGCTGGGTTCTTC,CASSGTSGRAGFF
.,TRBJ2-2,TRBV27,.,TGTGCCAGCAGTTTATCCCATGGGCAGTTGAACACCGGGGAGCTGTTTTTT,CASSLSHGQLNTGELFF
.,TRBJ1-2,TRBV19,once,TGTGCCAGTAGCAGAGACAGCCTACATGGCTACACCTTC,CASSRDSLHGYTF
.,TRBJ2-3,TRBV11-2,.,TGTGCCAGCAGCTTAGTTGGCACCTCAACAGATACGCAGTATTTT,CASSLVGTSTDTQYF
.,TRBJ2-3,TRBV4-2,once,TGTGCCAGCAGCCCGTTTGGGGGCGGCCAGCCTAGCACAGATACGCAGTATTTT,CASSPFGGGQPSTDTQYF
TRBD1,TRBJ1-2,TRBV9,.,TGTGCCAGCAGCGTCGGCCCAGGGGGAGGCTACACCTTC,CASSVGPGGGYTF
TRBD1,TRBJ2-7,TRBV13,.,TGTGCCAGCAGCTTGGGACAGGGGGTCACCTACGAGCAGTACTTC,CASSLGQGVTYEQYF
.,TRBJ2-7,TRBV7-9,.,TGTGCCAGCAGCTTAGGTGATCTACCCCACGAGCAGTACTTC,CASSLGDLPHEQYF
.,TRBJ1-3,TRBV5-8,.,TGTGCCAGCAGCTTGGTACCCCCGAGCCCTGGAAACACCATATATTTT,CASSLVPPSPGNTIYF